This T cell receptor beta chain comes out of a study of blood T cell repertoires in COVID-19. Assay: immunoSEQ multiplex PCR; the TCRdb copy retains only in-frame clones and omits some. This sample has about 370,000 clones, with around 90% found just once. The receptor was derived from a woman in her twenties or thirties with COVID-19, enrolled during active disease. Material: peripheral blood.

The CDR3 coding sequence is TGCGCCAGCAGCTTGGGGACAAGGTCTGACAATGAGCAGTTCTTC. Protein product: CASSLGTRSDNEQFF. V and J are TRBV5-1 and TRBJ2-1; D might be TRBD1 (5 bases). The CDR3 is 15 residues long. The V and J ends lost 0 bases and 5 bases respectively, with 12 bases between them. CDR1 SGHRS and CDR2 YFSETQ come from the germline V gene. Based on the CDR3 plus reference TRBV5-1 and TRBJ2-1, the full variable domain is KAGVTQTPRYLIKTRGQQVTLSCSPISGHRSVSWYQQTPGQGLQFLFEYFSETQRNKGNFPGRFSGRQFSNSRSEMNVSTLELGDSALYLCASSLGTRSDNEQFFGPGTRLTVL.